These 25 T cell receptor beta chains share one sample of origin, sequenced in a study of beta chain features in type 1 diabetes. General observations from the study: TCRB CDR3 length was moderately but significantly reduced in all four CD4+ subsets of Type 1 diabetes patients.

These receptors lack a known antigen. Investigators reverse transcribed all isolated RNA, so they sequenced expressed TCRB transcripts. Libraries were prepared by immunoSEQ multiplex PCR; TCRdb keeps only in-frame clonotypes and omits some of them. The top ten hold about 0.015% of the sample, which has some 290,000 clones, 14% seen once. Sequenced: naive CD4+ T cells from blood. Receptor source: a man aged 25 to 40 with type 1 diabetes.

This rearrangement joins TRBV5-6 to TRBJ1-1; a weak D match, TRBD1 (6 bases). Germline values: CDR1 SGHDT, CDR2 YYEEEE. This CDR3 contains 15 residues. The V end was cut by 4 bases, the J end by 1 base, with 14 bases between. The CDR3 loop is CASSPEGGANTEAFF. As DNA, the CDR3 is TGTGCCAGCAGCCCCGAGGGGGGGGCGAACACTGAAGCTTTCTTT.

V usage is TRBV7-9 and J usage is TRBJ2-3; 9 bases align to TRBD2. This CDR3 has 16 amino acids. The V segment lost 0 bases and the J segment 6 bases; nucleotides outside the gene matches: 7. Germline V gives CDR1 SEHNR, CDR2 FQNEAQ (reference sequence). CDR3 amino acids: CASSLALAGRSDTQYF. The CDR3 DNA reads TGTGCCAGCAGCTTAGCGCTAGCGGGAAGGAGTGATACGCAGTATTTT.

This clone was seen more than once but under ten times. This sample also contains other DNA sequences that code for the same CDR3. This chain connects TRBV5-1 to TRBJ1-1; D gene ambiguous. The germline V gene has CDR1 SGHRS and CDR2 YFSETQ. The CDR3 spans 14 residues. The V and J ends lost 0 bases and 2 bases respectively, with 8 bases between them. Here the CDR3 reads CASSLGAVNTEAFF. The CDR3 DNA follows: TGCGCCAGCAGCTTGGGAGCCGTTAACACTGAAGCTTTCTTT.

This clone occurred a few times. This chain joins TRBV28 and TRBJ2-1; 10 positions match TRBD2. V was clipped by 4 bases and J by 9 bases; unmatched bases: 9. There are 15 residues in the CDR3. Germline V CDR1 and CDR2: MDHEN, SYDVKM. This chain's CDR3 is CASSSSAGGPAEQFF. The CDR3 DNA follows: TGTGCCAGCAGTTCCTCAGCGGGAGGGCCGGCTGAGCAGTTCTTC. Looking up the rest from reference TRBV28 and TRBJ2-1 gives the full variable domain: DVKVTQSSRYLVKRTGEKVFLECVQDMDHENMFWYRQDPGLGLRLIYFSYDVKMKEKGDIPEGYSVSREKKERFSLILESASTNQTSMYLCASSSSAGGPAEQFFGPGTRLTVL.

This clone was observed a handful of times. The rearrangement joins TRBV7-2 to TRBJ2-7, with a possible D match to TRBD1 (5 bases). Germline CDR1 reads SGHTA; CDR2 reads FQGNSA. The CDR3 runs to 11 residues. Deletions cut 6 bases from V and 5 bases from J, with 8 bases between. CDR3 in amino acids: CASSSRDEQYF. CDR3 in DNA: TGTGCCAGCAGTAGCAGGGACGAGCAGTACTTC.

In its sample, this clone was seen a few times. The chain uses TRBV5-6 and TRBJ2-2; D is undetermined. Germline V gene sequence: CDR1 SGHDT, CDR2 YYEEEE. The V end lost 2 bases, the J end lost 6 bases, and 5 bases lay between the germline ends. The CDR3 contains 12 residues. The DNA for the CDR3 is TGTGCCAGCAGCTTCAGATCCGGGGAGCTGTTTTTT. Its translation: CASSFRSGELFF.

CDR3 DNA sequence: TGCAGCGTTGATTCAGGGCAAGGGGTGAACACTGAAGCTTTCTTT. It encodes CSVDSGQGVNTEAFF. This chain joins TRBV29-1 and TRBJ1-1; D perhaps matches TRBD1 (5 bases). The V end was cut by 3 bases, the J end by 0 bases, with 14 bases between. The CDR3 extends over 15 amino acids. CDR1 is SQVTM and CDR2 is ANQGSEA in the germline V gene. Filled out from reference TRBV29-1 and TRBJ1-1, the complete variable domain reads SAVISQKPSRDICQRGTSLTIQCQVDSQVTMMFWYRQQPGQSLTLIATANQGSEATYESGFVIDKFPISRPNLTFSTLTVSNMSPEDSSIYLCSVDSGQGVNTEAFFGQGTRLTVV.

As regards this clone: This CDR3 is also generated by other DNA sequences in the sample. V and J are TRBV30 and TRBJ1-3; no firm D call. The CDR3 spans 13 residues. Between the trimmed V and J ends, which lost 4 bases and 0 bases, there was a span of 7 bases. The V gene's germline CDR1 is GTSNPN and CDR2 SVGIG (reference sequence). Here the CDR3 reads CAWTGSSGNTIYF. As DNA, the CDR3 is TGTGCCTGGACTGGGAGCTCTGGAAACACCATATATTTT.

The chain carries TRBV10-2 and TRBJ2-7, with D perhaps matching TRBD1 (5 bases). The ends were cut back, 5 bases at V and 5 bases at J, with 10 bases in the middle. The CDR3 consists of 12 residues. Germline V gene data show CDR1 as WSHSY and CDR2 as SAAADI. The CDR3 DNA follows: TGCGCCAGCAGTCGAGCAGGGCACGAGCAGTACTTC. Protein product: CASSRAGHEQYF.

The chain joins TRBV6-6 to TRBJ2-5, with a tentative D call TRBD2 (6 bases). Germline CDR1 MNHNY, CDR2 SVGAGI (reference sequence). Trimming cost V 6 bases and J 1 base, with 9 bases left between them. This CDR3 contains 13 residues. For the CDR3, the DNA is TGTGCCAGCAGCGGGACTCCCCAAGAGACCCAGTACTTC. It is translated as CASSGTPQETQYF.

V is TRBV19 and J is TRBJ2-4; 8 nucleotides align to TRBD1. The CDR3 length is 16 residues. The V gene's germline CDR1 is LNHDA and CDR2 SQIVND (reference sequence). Unmatched junction bases numbered 6, after V lost 4 bases and J lost 1 base. The CDR3, as DNA: TGTGCCAGTAGTAAGACAGGGGTTGGGGCCAAAAACATTCAGTACTTC. Amino acids: CASSKTGVGAKNIQYF.

This chain joins TRBV15 and TRBJ2-5, with D possibly matching TRBD1 (6 bases). The V gene lost 1 base and the J gene lost 5 bases, with 11 bases spanning the gap. The germline gives CDR1 LNHNV, CDR2 YYDKDF (reference sequence). The CDR3 spans 14 residues. The CDR3, as DNA: TGTGCCACCAGCAGAGTTACAGGGCGGGAGACCCAGTACTTC. Its translation: CATSRVTGRETQYF. Based on the CDR3 plus reference TRBV15 and TRBJ2-5, the full variable domain is DAMVIQNPRYQVTQFGKPVTLSCSQTLNHNVMYWYQQKSSQAPKLLFHYYDKDFNNEADTPDNFQSRRPNTSFCFLDIRSPGLGDTAMYLCATSRVTGRETQYFGPGTRLLVL.

This clone appeared a few times. V gene TRBV18 combines with J gene TRBJ2-1; TRBD2 might be the D (5 bases). CDR3 length equals 14 residues. Trimming removed 2 bases at V and 6 bases at J, with 11 bases between. Germline lookup yields CDR1 KGHSH and CDR2 LQKENI. The CDR3 loop is CASSPNTRFNEQFF. The CDR3 DNA follows: TGTGCCAGCTCACCAAATACTAGATTCAATGAGCAGTTCTTC.

The rearrangement uses TRBV2 and TRBJ2-2; weak D call: TRBD1 (5 bases). The CDR3 sequence is 14 residues long. Germline V gene data show CDR1 as SNHLY and CDR2 as FYNNEI. Trimming removed 3 bases at V and 5 bases at J, with 10 bases between. CDR3 DNA: TGTGCCAGCAGTGACAGGGTGGGGACCGGGGAGCTGTTTTTT. It is translated as CASSDRVGTGELFF.

About this clone itself: The sample contains more than one DNA sequence encoding this CDR3. This chain connects TRBV7-9 to TRBJ1-5, with D uncertain. Germline CDR1 is SEHNR and CDR2 is FQNEAQ (reference sequence). This CDR3 has 12 residues. Trimming shortened V by 3 bases and J by 5 bases, and 5 bases separated the two germline ends. The CDR3 DNA sequence: TGTGCCAGCAGCTTCTCGGATCAGCCCCAGCATTTT. Its protein product is CASSFSDQPQHF.

This clone showed up just a few times. V and J are TRBV30 and TRBJ2-7; no reliable D call. Looked up from germline, CDR1 is GTSNPN and CDR2 is SVGIG (reference sequence). V dropped 0 bases and J dropped 3 bases, with 9 bases sitting between them. The CDR3 totals 13 residues. CDR3 loop: CAWSVGRSYEQYF. In DNA form, the CDR3 reads TGTGCCTGGAGTGTGGGCAGAAGCTACGAGCAGTACTTC.

The chain has TRBV28 and TRBJ2-5, with a weak D call TRBD1 (5 bases). This CDR3 has 14 amino acids. Germline CDR1 MDHEN, CDR2 SYDVKM. V lost 8 bases and J 2 bases, leaving 15 bases between the germline ends. CDR3 nucleotides: TGTGCCAGCTTCACAGGCCTGGGACAAGAGACCCAGTACTTC. Its translation: CASFTGLGQETQYF. Full variable domain (outside the CDR3, taken from reference TRBV28 and TRBJ2-5): DVKVTQSSRYLVKRTGEKVFLECVQDMDHENMFWYRQDPGLGLRLIYFSYDVKMKEKGDIPEGYSVSREKKERFSLILESASTNQTSMYLCASFTGLGQETQYFGPGTRLLVL.

The chain joins TRBV28 to TRBJ2-7; perhaps TRBD1 as D (6 bases). The CDR3 covers 12 residues. Germline V gene sequence: CDR1 MDHEN, CDR2 SYDVKM. The germline V and J ends were trimmed by 5 bases and 2 bases, with 7 bases remaining between them. This CDR3 is CASSRGTYEQYF. CDR3 sequence (DNA): TGTGCCAGCAGTAGGGGGACCTACGAGCAGTACTTC.

This clone showed up many times. The J gene is TRBJ2-1, the V gene TRBV4-3; the D is unclear. CDR1 and CDR2 from the germline V gene are LGHNA and YSLEER. Trimming left V 4 bases short and J 4 bases short, with 8 bases between. This CDR3 is 13 amino acids long. CDR3 nucleotide sequence: TGCGCCAGCAGCCCGACGGAGTACAATGAGCAGTTCTTC. As protein: CASSPTEYNEQFF.

In its sample, this clone was seen a few times. This rearrangement joins TRBV9 to TRBJ2-3, with TRBD2 as a possible D gene (6 bases). Deletions cut 7 bases from V and 3 bases from J, with 12 bases between. This CDR3 spans 13 amino acids. Looked up from germline, CDR1 is SGDLS and CDR2 is YYNGEE. DNA for the CDR3: TGTGCCAGCTGCTACGGGAGTACAGATACGCAGTATTTT. Its translation is CASCYGSTDTQYF.

The rearrangement joins TRBV5-1 to TRBJ1-1; D not certain. V was shortened by 7 bases and J by 3 bases, with 13 bases between the two germline ends. Per the germline V gene, CDR1 is SGHRS and CDR2 is YFSETQ. CDR3 length equals 13 residues. CDR3 region: CASASGRDTEAFF. The CDR3 DNA follows: TGCGCCAGCGCTTCGGGGAGGGACACTGAAGCTTTCTTT.

This clone has just a few counts. The V and J genes are TRBV7-9 and TRBJ1-1; D perhaps matches TRBD1 (5 bases). Per the germline V gene, CDR1 is SEHNR and CDR2 is FQNEAQ (reference sequence). V lost 4 bases and J 0 bases, leaving 18 bases between the germline ends. The CDR3 length is 17 residues. The CDR3 loop reads CASSSGGWGAMNTEAFF. As DNA, the CDR3 is TGTGCCAGCAGCTCCGGGGGATGGGGAGCCATGAACACTGAAGCTTTCTTT.

This clone appeared once. The chain carries TRBV28 and TRBJ2-5; TRBD2 might be the D (6 bases). The CDR3 has 13 amino acids. Trimming cost V 3 bases and J 4 bases, with 9 bases left between them. The germline CDR1 and CDR2 sequences are MDHEN and SYDVKM. The CDR3 here is CASSFRRGETQYF. Here the CDR3 DNA reads TGTGCCAGCAGTTTTAGGCGGGGAGAGACCCAGTACTTC.

The rearrangement links TRBV7-2 to TRBJ2-1; D is ambiguous. CDR3 length equals 15 residues. The germline V gene has CDR1 SGHTA and CDR2 FQGNSA. Trimming took off 2 bases at V and 0 bases at J, with 8 bases between the two ends. CDR3 sequence reads: CASSLNADSYNEQFF. For the CDR3, the DNA is TGTGCCAGCAGCTTAAACGCGGACTCCTACAATGAGCAGTTCTTC.

This sequence joins TRBV11-2 and TRBJ2-3, with D possibly TRBD1 on 5 matching bases. CDR1 SGHAT and CDR2 FQNNGV come from the germline V gene. Trimming pared 5 bases from V and 2 bases from J, leaving 17 bases between. This CDR3 is built from 16 residues. In nucleotides, the CDR3 is TGTGCCAGCAGCCCCTTGACAGCTTCGCTCACAGATACGCAGTATTTT. It codes for CASSPLTASLTDTQYF.